The entry below describes one T cell receptor (beta chain). In germline, CDR1 is SQVTM, CDR2 ANQGSEA. V lost 4 bases and J lost 8; bases outside the gene matches: 7. CDR3 length: 13 amino acids. This record belongs to a study of blood T cell repertoires in COVID-19. In the study's own analysis: Quantification of nucleated cells was approximated via reference gene primer amplification. The data were produced by immunoSEQ multiplex PCR, yet TCRdb's version contains in-frame clones alone and is incomplete. Clone size and V and J calls were adopted from that table, with D and trimming inferred from the DNA. The sample includes roughly 410,000 clones, 89% seen only once; the top ten take around 1.5%.

This TCR derives from a woman aged 35 to 49 with COVID-19, enrolled during active disease. The sequencing sample was made of peripheral blood. This rearrangement joins TRBV29-1 to TRBJ1-4, with 7 bases matching TRBD1. The CDR3 loop reads CSVARQGGEKLFF. Written as DNA, the CDR3 is TGCAGCGTTGCGCGACAGGGTGGGGAAAAACTGTTTTTT.